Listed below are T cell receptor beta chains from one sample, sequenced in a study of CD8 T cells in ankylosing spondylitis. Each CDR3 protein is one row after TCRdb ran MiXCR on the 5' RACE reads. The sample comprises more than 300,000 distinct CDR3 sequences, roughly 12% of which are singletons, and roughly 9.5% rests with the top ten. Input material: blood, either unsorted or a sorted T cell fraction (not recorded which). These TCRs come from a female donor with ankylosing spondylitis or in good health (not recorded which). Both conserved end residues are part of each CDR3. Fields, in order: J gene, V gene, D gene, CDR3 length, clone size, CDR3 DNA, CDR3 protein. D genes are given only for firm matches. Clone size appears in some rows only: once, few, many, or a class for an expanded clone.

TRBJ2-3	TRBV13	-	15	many	TGTGCCAGCAGCGCTCGGGCGGGTAGCACAGATACGCAGTATTTT	CASSARAGSTDTQYF
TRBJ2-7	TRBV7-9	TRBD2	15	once	TGTGCCAGCAGGAGCGGGGAAAGGCCCACCTACGAGCAGTACTTC	CASRSGERPTYEQYF
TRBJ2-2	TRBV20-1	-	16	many	TGCAGTGCTAGAGATTTTTTAGCGGCGAACACCGGGGAGCTGTTTTTT	CSARDFLAANTGELFF
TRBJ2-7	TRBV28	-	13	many	TGTGCCAGCAGCACGGACAAGGTCTACGAGCAGTACTTC	CASSTDKVYEQYF
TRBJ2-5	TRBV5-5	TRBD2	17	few	TGTGCCAGCAGCTTGCGAACTGGACTAGCGGGAATGGAGACCCAGTACTTC	CASSLRTGLAGMETQYF
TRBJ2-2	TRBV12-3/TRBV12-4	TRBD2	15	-	TGTGCCAGCAGCCCCGGGGTAGCGGGAACCGGGGAGCTGTTTTTT	CASSPGVAGTGELFF
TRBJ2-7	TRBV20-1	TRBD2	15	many	TGCAGTGCTAGGCCTCCTGAGGGAGGGAACTACGAGCAGTACTTC	CSARPPEGGNYEQYF
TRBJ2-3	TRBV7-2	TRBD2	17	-	TGTGCCAGCAGCCTGACTAGCGGGAGGGCGGGCACAGATACGCAGTATTTT	CASSLTSGRAGTDTQYF
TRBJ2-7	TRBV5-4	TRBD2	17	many	TGTGCCAGCAGCTTGGCTTACGGGACTATCCAGACCTACGAGCAGTACTTC	CASSLAYGTIQTYEQYF
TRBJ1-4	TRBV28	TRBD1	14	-	TGTGCCAGCAGCATGGACAGGGGGTTTGAAAAACTGTTTTTT	CASSMDRGFEKLFF
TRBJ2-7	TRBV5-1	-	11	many	TGCGCCAGCAGCTTGGCGGGGGAGCAGTACTTC	CASSLAGEQYF
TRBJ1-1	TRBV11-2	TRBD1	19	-	TGTGCCAGCAGCTTAGGGACTGGACAGGGGGCATTTTGGAGCACTGAAGCTTTCTTT	CASSLGTGQGAFWSTEAFF
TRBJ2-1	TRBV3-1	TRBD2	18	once	TGTGCCATCAGTATAGAAGCCCTCGGACTAGCGGGGGACAATGAGCAGTTCTTC	CAISIEALGLAGDNEQFF
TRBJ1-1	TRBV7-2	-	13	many	TGTGCCAGCAGCTTAGCTCGGTTGGGGGAAGCTTTCTTT	CASSLARLGEAFF
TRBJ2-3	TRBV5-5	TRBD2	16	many	TGTGCCAGCAGCCCATTAGCGGGGACTACCACAGATACGCAGTATTTT	CASSPLAGTTTDTQYF
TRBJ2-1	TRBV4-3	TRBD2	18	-	TGCGCCAGCAGCCAAGATCAACTAGCGGGAGTGGTGTACAATGAGCAGTTCTTC	CASSQDQLAGVVYNEQFF
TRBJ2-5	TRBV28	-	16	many	TGTGCCAGCAGTTTTTCACCCCACCTGGGGCGGGAGACCCAGTACTTC	CASSFSPHLGRETQYF
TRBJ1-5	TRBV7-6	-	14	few	TGTGCCAGCAGCTCGCAGGGGCGTGACGGGCCCCAGCATTTT	CASSSQGRDGPQHF
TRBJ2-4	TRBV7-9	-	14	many	TGTGCCAGCAGCCCCCAGAGCTTCGGGGACATTCAGTACTTC	CASSPQSFGDIQYF
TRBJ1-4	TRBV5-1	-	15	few	TGCGCCAGCAGCTTGGCATTAACAAAAAATGAAAAACTGTTTTTT	CASSLALTKNEKLFF